One and the same sample provided the 27 T cell receptor beta chains below, sequenced in a study of blood T cell repertoires in COVID-19. Here immunoSEQ multiplex PCR was the method, and the copy in TCRdb shows in-frame clones only, minus some. The table records some 250,000 clones, approximately 86% of them present only once. Sequenced material: peripheral blood. These receptors were taken from a woman aged 25 to 39 who had recovered from COVID-19.

The J gene is TRBJ1-2, the V gene TRBV19, with a weak D call TRBD1 (6 bases). CDR3 size: 13 residues. Germline V gene data show CDR1 as LNHDA and CDR2 as SQIVND (reference sequence). Trimming removed 8 bases from V and 0 bases from J, with 10 bases in between. CDR3 sequence: CASSRGANYGYTF. In DNA, the CDR3 is TGTGCCAGTTCCAGGGGCGCTAACTATGGCTACACCTTC. Combining the CDR3 with reference TRBV19 and TRBJ1-2 gives the whole variable domain DGGITQSPKYLFRKEGQNVTLSCEQNLNHDAMYWYRQDPGQGLRLIYYSQIVNDFQKGDIAEGYSVSREKKESFPLTVTSAQKNPTAFYLCASSRGANYGYTFGSGTRLTVV.

DNA of the CDR3: TGTGCCAGCAGTCCAGGGGCCTTAAATCAGCCCCAGCATTTT. Its translation is CASSPGALNQPQHF. The chain employs TRBV25-1 and TRBJ1-5, with D possibly matching TRBD1 (6 bases). The V gene lost 5 bases and the J gene lost 4 bases, with 12 bases spanning the gap. CDR1 and CDR2 (germline): MGHDK, SYGVNS. CDR3 length equals 14 residues.

This rearrangement joins TRBV4-2 to TRBJ1-5; the D is unclear. CDR3 size: 14 residues. From germline, CDR1 is LGHNA and CDR2 YNFKEQ. Deletions cut 0 bases from V and 4 bases from J, with 7 bases between. CDR3 in DNA: TGTGCCAGCAGCCAAGAAGGCAGGAATCAGCCCCAGCATTTT. Translation: CASSQEGRNQPQHF.

The chain is built from TRBV21-1 and TRBJ2-5; TRBD2 is taken as the D call from the table, unchecked against the DNA. TRBV21-1 is deemed a pseudogene. The CDR3 runs 20 residues. The CDR3 DNA reads TGTGCCAGCAGCAAAATAGTGCCGGGACTAGCGGGCCAATACCAAGAGACCCAGTACTTC. Amino acid sequence: CASSKIVPGLAGQYQETQYF.

The chain is built from TRBV2 and TRBJ1-2, with 9 bases lining up with TRBD1. This CDR3 region has 14 residues. Germline V gene lookup returns CDR1 SNHLY and CDR2 FYNNEI. Trimming cost V 3 bases and J 7 bases; bases outside gene matches: 6. DNA for the CDR3: TGTGCCAGCAGTGACCGACAGGGGGGAGCTGGCTACACCTTC. Translating gives CASSDRQGGAGYTF.

The chain employs TRBV6-5 and TRBJ2-7; no clear D gene. The CDR3 runs to 14 residues. The V gene lost 4 bases and the J gene lost 6 bases, with 16 bases spanning the gap. The V gene's germline CDR1 is MNHEY and CDR2 SVGAGI. CDR3 in DNA: TGTGCCAGCAGTTTAAACGACGTAGCACCCGAGCAGTACTTC. Its translation is CASSLNDVAPEQYF.

This chain joins TRBV2 and TRBJ2-6; D gene unclear. The V gene lost 3 bases and the J gene lost 1 base, with 4 bases spanning the gap. The germline V gene encodes CDR1 SNHLY and CDR2 FYNNEI. The length of the CDR3 is 14 residues. In DNA form, the CDR3 reads TGTGCCAGCAGTGAGTCATCTGGGGCCAACGTCCTGACTTTC. Its protein is CASSESSGANVLTF.

J is TRBJ2-1 and V is TRBV5-1; TRBD1 matches at 7 bases. The ends lost 1 base at V and 4 bases at J; junction bases unmatched: 8. Per germline, CDR1 SGHRS and CDR2 YFSETQ. CDR3 length: 16 amino acids. The CDR3 DNA follows: TGCGCCAGCAGCTTGAAGACAGGGTTCTTATACAATGAGCAGTTCTTC. This codes for CASSLKTGFLYNEQFF.

This clone appeared a few times. The rearrangement links TRBV21-1 to TRBJ1-5. TRBV21-1 is given as a pseudogene. The CDR3 sequence is 13 residues long. As DNA, the CDR3 is TGTGCCAGCAGCAGGTTATATAGCAAGCCCCAGCATTTT. This sequence encodes CASSRLYSKPQHF.

This chain connects TRBV2 to TRBJ1-2; the D gene is possibly TRBD1 (5 bases). V was clipped by 7 bases and J by 7 bases, with 13 bases between them. This CDR3 has 12 residues. Per germline, CDR1 SNHLY and CDR2 FYNNEI. The CDR3 here is CASIQDIGGYTF. The CDR3 bases are TGTGCCAGCATTCAGGACATTGGTGGCTACACCTTC.

The CDR3 nucleotides read TGCAGCGTGCGGACAGGTGAAACTGAAGCTTTCTTT. This translates into CSVRTGETEAFF. The chain employs TRBV29-1 and TRBJ1-1, with 7 bases fitting TRBD1. The V segment lost 6 bases and the J segment 5 bases; nucleotides outside the gene matches: 6. CDR1 and CDR2 (germline): SQVTM, ANQGSEA. This CDR3 region has 12 residues.

The chain joins TRBV10-3 to TRBJ2-1; D perhaps matches TRBD1 (5 bases). Per germline, CDR1 ENHRY and CDR2 SYGVKD. The CDR3 loop spans 15 amino acids. V lost 3 bases, J lost 0 bases, and 9 bases lay in between. CDR3 sequence: CAISDRVSSYNEQFF. The CDR3, as DNA: TGTGCCATCAGTGACAGGGTTTCCTCCTACAATGAGCAGTTCTTC.

CDR3 nucleotides: TGCGCCAGCAGCTCCCCAGTAGCGGGGGGGATCACAGATACGCAGTATTTT. Amino acid sequence: CASSSPVAGGITDTQYF. The chain uses TRBV5-1 and TRBJ2-3; 11 positions agree with TRBD2. The ends lost 3 bases at V and 2 bases at J; junction bases unmatched: 8. Germline CDR1 SGHRS, CDR2 YFSETQ. The CDR3 is 17 residues long.

The chain couples TRBV4-2 to TRBJ2-1, with TRBD1 matching over 8 bases. Looked up from germline, CDR1 is LGHNA and CDR2 is YNFKEQ. The CDR3 has 15 residues. With 4 bases clipped from V and 8 bases from J, the junction kept 10 bases outside the gene matches. The CDR3 sequence: CASSLLGQGLDEQFF. DNA for the CDR3: TGTGCCAGCAGCCTACTAGGACAGGGACTGGATGAGCAGTTCTTC.

V and J are TRBV5-1 and TRBJ2-5; 8 bases are a match to TRBD1. Germline assignment: CDR1 SGHRS and CDR2 YFSETQ. There are 14 residues in the CDR3. The junction had 7 bases not matched to a gene; V was cut back by 5 bases and J by 4 bases. The chain's CDR3 is CASSSDRGVETQYF. The CDR3 DNA reads TGCGCCAGCAGTTCTGACAGGGGAGTAGAGACCCAGTACTTC.

The V gene is TRBV1, the J gene TRBJ1-5; the table calls TRBD1, which could not be checked here. TRBV1 is a recognized pseudogene. The CDR3 totals 16 residues. The CDR3: CTSSPFDRGQGQPQHF. The CDR3 coding sequence is TGCACCAGCAGCCCCTTCGACAGGGGGCAAGGTCAGCCCCAGCATTTT.

The V and J genes are TRBV3-1 (or the pseudogene TRBV3-2) and TRBJ2-7, with 7 bases aligning to TRBD2. This CDR3 contains 15 residues. The germline V gene encodes CDR1 LGHDT and CDR2 YNNKEL (reference sequence). The V gene end was trimmed by 3 bases and the J gene end by 2 bases; junction bases not matched to a gene: 7. The CDR3 sequence is CASSHHQAGAYEQYF. The CDR3 DNA reads as TGTGCCAGCAGCCATCATCAGGCGGGGGCCTACGAGCAGTACTTC.

This clone was seen more than once but under ten times. The chain carries TRBV29-1 and TRBJ1-1; D perhaps matches TRBD1 (6 bases). Trimming took off 5 bases at V and 9 bases at J, with 16 bases between the two ends. Germline V lookup: CDR1 SQVTM, CDR2 ANQGSEA. The CDR3 totals 12 residues. This chain's CDR3 is CSVLPTGSKAFF. The CDR3 DNA reads as TGCAGCGTTCTTCCCACAGGGAGTAAAGCTTTCTTT.

V gene TRBV6-2 or TRBV6-3 combines with J gene TRBJ1-4; 7 bases agree with TRBD1. Germline V gene lookup returns CDR1 MNHEY and CDR2 SVGEGT. V trimming: 6 bases; J trimming: 4 bases; junction bases outside the gene matches: 14. The CDR3 covers 17 residues. The chain's CDR3 is CASSPYRGQNFNEKLFF. CDR3 DNA: TGTGCCAGCAGCCCTTACAGGGGCCAAAATTTTAATGAAAAACTGTTTTTT.

V and J are TRBV2 and TRBJ2-7; TRBD1 is a possible D gene (5 bases). Deletions cut 2 bases from V and 4 bases from J, with 12 bases between. The CDR3 is made up of 14 amino acids. From germline, CDR1 is SNHLY and CDR2 FYNNEI. CDR3 nucleotide sequence: TGTGCCAGCAGTGAACAGGGATCCGGGTACGAGCAGTACTTC. Translating gives CASSEQGSGYEQYF.

The rearrangement links TRBV3-1 (or the pseudogene TRBV3-2) to TRBJ1-6, with TRBD1 matching over 7 bases. V dropped 3 bases and J dropped 1; count of bases not matched to a gene: 3. In germline, CDR1 is LGHDT, CDR2 YNNKEL (reference sequence). The CDR3 has 16 amino acids. The CDR3 DNA is TGTGCCAGCAGCCAGAACAGGGGATCCTATAATTCACCCCTCCACTTT. Protein: CASSQNRGSYNSPLHF.

V and J are TRBV2 and TRBJ2-5; 9 bases match TRBD2. Germline V gene sequence: CDR1 SNHLY, CDR2 FYNNEI. V shed 7 bases and J 5 bases; nucleotides not matched to a gene: 5. The CDR3 loop spans 13 amino acids. The CDR3 region is CASTGTSPETQYF. DNA for the CDR3: TGTGCCAGCACGGGGACTAGCCCCGAGACCCAGTACTTC.

V usage is TRBV6-5 and J usage is TRBJ2-1; tentatively, D is TRBD2 (6 bases). This CDR3 has 13 amino acids. Trimming left V 6 bases short and J 6 bases short, with 12 bases between. Germline V gene lookup returns CDR1 MNHEY and CDR2 SVGAGI. The CDR3 is CASSRPGANEQFF. In DNA, the CDR3 is TGTGCCAGCAGCCGACCGGGAGCCAATGAGCAGTTCTTC.

V is TRBV4-2 and J is TRBJ2-6; TRBD1 agrees at 9 bases. With V trimmed by 0 bases and J by 4 bases, 7 bases remained unmatched. CDR3 length equals 18 residues. Germline lookup yields CDR1 LGHNA and CDR2 YNFKEQ. The CDR3 coding sequence is TGTGCCAGCAGCCAAGAGGGACAGGGTATAACCGGGGCCAACGTCCTGACTTTC. As protein: CASSQEGQGITGANVLTF.

V usage is TRBV19 and J usage is TRBJ2-6; 8 nucleotides line up with TRBD1. V lost 4 bases and J lost 4; bases outside the gene matches: 12. CDR1 LNHDA and CDR2 SQIVND come from the germline V gene (reference sequence). The CDR3 covers 18 residues. CDR3: CASSTPWAGGSGANVLTF. The CDR3 DNA reads TGTGCCAGTAGTACCCCATGGGCAGGGGGCTCCGGGGCCAACGTCCTGACTTTC.

The V gene is TRBV3-1 (or the pseudogene TRBV3-2), the J gene TRBJ2-2; 9 nucleotides align to TRBD1. The length of the CDR3 is 19 residues. The germline gives CDR1 LGHDT, CDR2 YNNKEL (reference sequence). Unmatched junction bases numbered 15, after V lost 4 bases and J lost 3 bases. The CDR3 nucleotides are TGTGCCAGCAGCCGATCGGGACAGGGCGATGCGGGGGACACCGGGGAGCTGTTTTTT. It encodes CASSRSGQGDAGDTGELFF.

V and J are TRBV19 and TRBJ1-2; D is uncertain. V was trimmed by 1 base and J by 10 bases, leaving 13 bases between them. The CDR3 runs 13 residues. CDR1 and CDR2 from the germline V gene are LNHDA and SQIVND (reference sequence). The CDR3 DNA reads TGTGCCAGTAGTATAGGCTCGTCACACCTCTACACCTTC. This sequence encodes CASSIGSSHLYTF.